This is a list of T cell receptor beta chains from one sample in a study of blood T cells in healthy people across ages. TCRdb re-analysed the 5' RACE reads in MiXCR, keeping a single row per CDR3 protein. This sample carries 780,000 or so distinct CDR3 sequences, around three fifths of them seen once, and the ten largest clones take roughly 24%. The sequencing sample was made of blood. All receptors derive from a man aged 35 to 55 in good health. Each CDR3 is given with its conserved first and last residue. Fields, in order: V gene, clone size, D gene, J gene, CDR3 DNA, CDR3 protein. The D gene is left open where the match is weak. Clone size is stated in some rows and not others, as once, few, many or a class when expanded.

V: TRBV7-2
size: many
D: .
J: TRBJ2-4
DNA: TGTGCCAGCAGCTTAGACCCAGCGGAAGGAAACATTCAGTACTTC
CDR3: CASSLDPAEGNIQYF

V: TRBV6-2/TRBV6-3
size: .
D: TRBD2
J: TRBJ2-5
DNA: TGTGCCAGCAGCCCACTTCCGGGACTAGCGGGCCCAAAAGAGCAAGAGACCCAGTACTTC
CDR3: CASSPLPGLAGPKEQETQYF

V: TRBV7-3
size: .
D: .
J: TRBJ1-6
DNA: TGTGCCAGCAGCCAGCTGCCCCCGGGTGGTGGGAATTCACCCCTCCACTTT
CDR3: CASSQLPPGGGNSPLHF

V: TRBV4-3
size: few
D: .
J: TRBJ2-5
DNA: TGCGCCAGCAGCCAAGAAGTTGGCTCCGGAGAGACCCAGTACTTC
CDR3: CASSQEVGSGETQYF

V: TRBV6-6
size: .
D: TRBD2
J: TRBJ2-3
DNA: TGTGCCAGCAGTCAACAAGCGGGAGGGGTGACAGATACGCAGTATTTT
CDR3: CASSQQAGGVTDTQYF

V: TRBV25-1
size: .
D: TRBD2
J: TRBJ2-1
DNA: TGTGCCAGCAGTGGCGGGCTAGCGGGATCCTACAATGAACAGTTCTTC
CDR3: CASSGGLAGSYNEQFF

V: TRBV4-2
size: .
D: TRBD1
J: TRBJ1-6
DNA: TGTGCCAGCAGCCGAACAACAGGGGGCGCAAATTCACCCCTCCACTTT
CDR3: CASSRTTGGANSPLHF

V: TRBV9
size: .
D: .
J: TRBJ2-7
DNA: TGTGCCAGCAGCCCATACAGTGAGGCTACCTACGAGCAGTACTTC
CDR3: CASSPYSEATYEQYF

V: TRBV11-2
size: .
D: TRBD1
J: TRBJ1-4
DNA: TGTGCCAGCACCGCAGGGGGCCTGGGTGAAAAACTGTTTTTT
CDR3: CASTAGGLGEKLFF

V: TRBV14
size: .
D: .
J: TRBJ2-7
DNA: TGTGCCAGTTCGCCCGGGACTGGAACCCTTTACGAGCAGTACTTC
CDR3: CASSPGTGTLYEQYF

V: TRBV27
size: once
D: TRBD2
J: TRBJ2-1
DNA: TGTGCCAGCAGTTCGGCTAGCGGGTACTACAATGAGCAGTTCTTC
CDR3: CASSSASGYYNEQFF

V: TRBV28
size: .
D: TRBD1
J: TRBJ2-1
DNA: TGTGCCAGCAGAGGGACAGCTTACAATGAGCAGTTCTTC
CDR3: CASRGTAYNEQFF

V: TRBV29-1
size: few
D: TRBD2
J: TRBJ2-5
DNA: TGCAGCGTTGAAGCGCCTAGCGGGACTCGGGAGTACTTC
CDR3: CSVEAPSGTREYF

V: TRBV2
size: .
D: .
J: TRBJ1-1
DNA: TGTGCCAGCAGTGTCGATTTGGGGTTTGAAGCTTTCTTT
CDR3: CASSVDLGFEAFF

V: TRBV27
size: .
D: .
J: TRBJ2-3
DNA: TGTGCCAGCAGTCTCCTAGTGGGAGGGGGAGATACGCAGTATTTT
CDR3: CASSLLVGGGDTQYF

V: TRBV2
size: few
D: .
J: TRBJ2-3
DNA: TGTGCCAGCAGTTCGGGTCGCGCAGATACGCAGTATTTT
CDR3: CASSSGRADTQYF

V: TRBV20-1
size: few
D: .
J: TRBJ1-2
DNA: TGCAGTGCTAGATTCCGGACAGCCAACTATGGCTACACCTTC
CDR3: CSARFRTANYGYTF

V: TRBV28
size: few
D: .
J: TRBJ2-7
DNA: TGTGCCAGCAGTTTATACCTGGCGGGCGCCTACGAGCAGTACTTC
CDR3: CASSLYLAGAYEQYF

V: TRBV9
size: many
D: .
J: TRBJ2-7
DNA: TGTGCCAGCAGCGTAACCGGGACCACTAGCTCCTACGAGCAGTACTTC
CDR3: CASSVTGTTSSYEQYF

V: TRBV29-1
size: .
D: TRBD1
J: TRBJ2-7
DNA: TGCAGCGGCGTGTCAGGGGGTGGCAATGAGCAGTACTTC
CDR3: CSGVSGGGNEQYF

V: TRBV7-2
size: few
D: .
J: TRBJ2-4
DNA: TGTGCCAGCAGCTTATTAGCAATTCAGTACTTC
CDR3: CASSLLAIQYF

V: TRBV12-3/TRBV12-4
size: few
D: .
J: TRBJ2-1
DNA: TGTGCCAGCAGTTTAACTTCTAACAATGAGCAGTTCTTC
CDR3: CASSLTSNNEQFF

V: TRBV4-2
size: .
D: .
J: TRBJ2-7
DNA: TGTGCCAGCAGCCAAGAAATCGGCGGCTGCAAGCGGCGCTATTTCACAACCGATTGTAAAGAGCAGTACTTC
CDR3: CASSQEIGGCKRRYFTTDCKEQYF

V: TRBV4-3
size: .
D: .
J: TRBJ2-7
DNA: TGCGCCAGCAGCCAGGCCAACCTCCGGGACATGGGCCTCTACGAGCAGTACTTC
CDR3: CASSQANLRDMGLYEQYF

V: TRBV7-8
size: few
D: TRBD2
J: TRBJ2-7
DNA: TGTGCCAGCAGCTTAAGACGACTAGCGGGAGCGGGATACGAGCAGTACTTC
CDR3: CASSLRRLAGAGYEQYF

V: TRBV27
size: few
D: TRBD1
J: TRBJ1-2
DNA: TGTGCCAGCAGGCCGGACAGGGGTAACTATGGCTACACCTTC
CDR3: CASRPDRGNYGYTF

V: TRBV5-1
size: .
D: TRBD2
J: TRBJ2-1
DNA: TGCGCCAGCAGCAGTACTAGCGGACACGACAATGAGCAGTTCTTC
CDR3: CASSSTSGHDNEQFF

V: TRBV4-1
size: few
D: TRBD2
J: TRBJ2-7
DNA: TGCGCCAGCAGCCAACTACTAGCGGGGGTCCTCTGGGAGCAGTACTTC
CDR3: CASSQLLAGVLWEQYF

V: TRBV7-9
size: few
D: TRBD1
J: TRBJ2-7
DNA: TGTGCCAGCAGCTTGGAAGACAGGGGATCCTACGAGCAGTACTTC
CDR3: CASSLEDRGSYEQYF

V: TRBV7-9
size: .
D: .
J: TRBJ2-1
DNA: TGTGCCAGCACCACGAAGGAGTGGGAGCAGTTCTTC
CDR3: CASTTKEWEQFF

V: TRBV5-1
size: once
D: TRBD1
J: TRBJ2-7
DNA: TGCGCCAGCAGCTGGGACAGGGGGCTCGGTTCCCCCTACGAGCAGTACTTC
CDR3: CASSWDRGLGSPYEQYF

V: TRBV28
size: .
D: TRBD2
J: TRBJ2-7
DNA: TGTGCCAGCAGGAAGCGGGAGGGCCTCTACGAGCAGTACTTC
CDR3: CASRKREGLYEQYF

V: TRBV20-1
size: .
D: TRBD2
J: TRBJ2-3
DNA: TGCAGTGCCCCCTCTTCGGGACTAGCCATGGATACGCAGTATTTT
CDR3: CSAPSSGLAMDTQYF

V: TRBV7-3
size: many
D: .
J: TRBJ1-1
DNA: TGTGCCAGCAGCTTAAATGGAGGCGTGAACACTGAAGCTTTCTTT
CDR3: CASSLNGGVNTEAFF

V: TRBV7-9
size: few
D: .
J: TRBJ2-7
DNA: TGTGCCAGCAGCTTATCAGACAGCCACAACCCCTACGAGCAGTACTTC
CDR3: CASSLSDSHNPYEQYF